These T cell receptor beta chains were read from a single sample in a study of blood T cell repertoires in COVID-19. Repertoires were generated with immunoSEQ multiplex PCR, while TCRdb's copy carries only in-frame clones and drops some. This repertoire shows about 200,000 clones, almost 85% found once; its top ten account for approximately 8%. The sequencing sample was made of peripheral blood. The receptors here all came from a woman between 45 and 65 years old with active or convalescent COVID-19. Both conserved end residues are part of each CDR3. Each record gives: clone size, V gene, J gene, D gene, CDR3 protein, CDR3 DNA. A D gene is named only where the DNA matches it firmly. The size field is filled for only some rows; it gives once, few, many or a size class.

-	TRBV7-3	TRBJ2-7	TRBD1	CASSFAGTEPYEQYF	TGTGCCAGCAGCTTCGCCGGGACAGAGCCCTACGAGCAGTACTTC
-	TRBV5-1	TRBJ1-2	TRBD1	CASSLGDVTGTGGYTF	TGCGCCAGCAGCTTGGGTGACGTGACAGGGACTGGAGGCTACACCTTC
-	TRBV27	TRBJ2-5	TRBD2	CASRLAGIQETQYF	TGTGCCAGCAGACTAGCGGGAATACAAGAGACCCAGTACTTC
-	TRBV12-5	TRBJ2-7	-	CASGWGVGYEQYF	TGTGCTAGTGGTTGGGGGGTGGGGTACGAGCAGTACTTC
once	TRBV2	TRBJ1-6	-	CASSSYQGGVYNSPLHF	TGTGCCAGCAGCTCCTACCAGGGTGGCGTGTATAATTCACCCCTCCACTTT
-	TRBV18	TRBJ1-4	-	CASSPDEGAREKLFF	TGTGCCAGCTCACCCGACGAAGGGGCGCGCGAAAAACTGTTTTTT
-	TRBV1	TRBJ2-2	-	CTSSHPGLAGSWTGELFF	TGCACCAGCAGCCATCCCGGACTAGCGGGGAGTTGGACCGGGGAGCTGTTTTTT
-	TRBV2	TRBJ2-1	TRBD2	CASGSTGGPGNAEQFF	TGTGCCAGCGGCAGTACGGGAGGCCCGGGGAACGCTGAGCAGTTCTTC
-	TRBV11-3	TRBJ1-2	-	CASSLSGDGYTF	TGTGCCAGCAGCTTAAGCGGCGACGGCTACACCTTC
-	TRBV24-1	TRBJ2-5	-	CATSDRPSAVETQYF	TGTGCCACCAGTGATAGGCCCAGCGCGGTGGAGACCCAGTACTTC
once	TRBV28	TRBJ2-4	-	CASSTLTSGAKNIQYF	TGTGCCAGCAGTACGCTAACTAGTGGAGCCAAAAACATTCAGTACTTC
-	TRBV2	TRBJ2-3	TRBD1	CASSLDRVGDTQYF	TGTGCCAGCAGTTTAGACAGGGTCGGAGATACGCAGTATTTT
-	TRBV28	TRBJ1-1	-	CASSRNGEPRSTEAFF	TGTGCCAGCAGCCGAAACGGAGAACCCCGCAGCACTGAAGCTTTCTTT
-	TRBV5-1	TRBJ2-7	-	CASSPEGIYEQYF	TGCGCCAGCAGCCCGGAGGGCATATACGAGCAGTACTTC
-	TRBV6-7	TRBJ1-5	-	CASSYSAQGDSNQPQHF	TGTGCCAGCAGTTACTCTGCGCAGGGCGATAGCAATCAGCCCCAGCATTTT
-	TRBV14	TRBJ2-3	-	CASSHRLRGDTQYF	TGTGCCAGCAGCCACCGGCTTCGAGGAGATACGCAGTATTTT
-	TRBV18	TRBJ2-6	TRBD1	CASSPDRAGANVLTF	TGTGCCAGCTCACCAGACAGGGCCGGGGCCAACGTCCTGACTTTC
-	TRBV19	TRBJ1-5	-	CASSMGQRNQPQHF	TGTGCCAGTAGTATGGGGCAACGAAATCAGCCCCAGCATTTT
-	TRBV27	TRBJ2-1	-	CASSFLLPNEQFF	TGTGCCAGCAGTTTTCTCCTCCCGAATGAGCAGTTCTTC
-	TRBV10-3	TRBJ1-1	TRBD1	CAITETGKNTEAFF	TGTGCCATCACCGAGACAGGGAAGAACACTGAAGCTTTCTTT
-	TRBV5-1	TRBJ2-6	-	CASSYYSGANVLTF	TGCGCCAGCAGCTATTACTCTGGGGCCAACGTCCTGACTTTC
-	TRBV3-1/TRBV3-2	TRBJ2-5	TRBD1	CASSLGTGEETQYF	TGTGCCAGCAGCCTAGGGACAGGGGAAGAGACCCAGTACTTC
-	TRBV10-3	TRBJ2-1	-	CAISEQTRSYNEQFF	TGTGCCATCAGTGAGCAGACTAGATCTTACAATGAGCAGTTCTTC
-	TRBV6-1	TRBJ1-5	-	CASSEALQDRPQHF	TGTGCCAGCAGTGAAGCGCTTCAGGACAGGCCCCAGCATTTT
-	TRBV7-6	TRBJ2-2	TRBD1	CASSPSPGTVYGELFF	TGTGCCAGCAGCCCTAGTCCCGGGACAGTGTACGGGGAGCTGTTTTTT
few	TRBV7-9	TRBJ1-2	TRBD1	CASSSSQGAHMGYTF	TGTGCCAGCAGCTCGTCACAGGGGGCGCATATGGGCTACACCTTC